The 22 T cell receptor beta chains listed next were all sequenced from one sample in a study of T cell changes during pregnancy in multiple sclerosis. Some clones are missing from TCRdb's copy, which holds only in-frame ones; the method was immunoSEQ multiplex PCR. The sample has about 52,000 clones; approximately 94% are singletons. Sequencing used CD4+ T cells from peripheral blood mononuclear cells, obtained before pregnancy. These receptor sequences come from a female donor with multiple sclerosis, enrolled in a pregnancy study.

The chain couples TRBV6-1 to TRBJ2-3; 8 bases are a match to TRBD1. Germline CDR1 is MNHNS and CDR2 is SASEGT. The CDR3 has 15 residues. V lost 7 bases to trimming and J lost 2 bases; unmatched junction nucleotides: 8. Here the CDR3 DNA reads TGTGCCAGCACCTTAGGACAGGGCCTCACAGATACGCAGTATTTT. This translates into CASTLGQGLTDTQYF.

The rearrangement uses TRBV5-1 and TRBJ2-1, with 12 bases fitting TRBD2. Germline CDR1 reads SGHRS; CDR2 reads YFSETQ. V shed 4 bases, J shed 7 bases, and the junction held 12 bases outside the gene matches. This CDR3 is built from 17 residues. The CDR3 DNA reads as TGCGCCAGCAGCGGCACGACTAGCGGGGGACAGGGTAATGAGCAGTTCTTC. It is translated as CASSGTTSGGQGNEQFF.

This chain joins TRBV27 and TRBJ1-2; D uncertain. CDR3 length equals 13 residues. The V gene's germline CDR1 is MNHEY and CDR2 SMNVEV (reference sequence). The V end was cut by 4 bases, the J end by 6 bases, with 12 bases between. The CDR3 DNA is TGTGCCAGCAGTTACCTTGACATGAATGGCTACACCTTC. This codes for CASSYLDMNGYTF.

The chain joins TRBV5-1 to TRBJ2-5; 7 bases fit TRBD2. After removal of 3 bases from V and 0 bases from J, the junction contained 5 bases not matched to a gene. CDR3 size: 15 residues. Germline V CDR1 and CDR2: SGHRS, YFSETQ. This CDR3 is CASSYGSGNQETQYF. DNA for the CDR3: TGCGCCAGCAGCTACGGAAGCGGGAACCAAGAGACCCAGTACTTC.

This clone was found once. J is TRBJ2-6 and V is TRBV7-9, with D possibly TRBD1 on 6 matching bases. Germline assignment: CDR1 SEHNR and CDR2 FQNEAQ (reference sequence). The CDR3 has 18 amino acids. The V end lost 2 bases, the J end lost 0 bases, and 14 bases lay between the germline ends. Here the CDR3 DNA reads TGTGCCAGCAGCTTAACCGGGACACCTTACTCTGGGGCCAACGTCCTGACTTTC. As protein: CASSLTGTPYSGANVLTF.

The V call is TRBV7-9, the J call TRBJ2-2; a possible D gene is TRBD1 (7 bases). Trimming cost V 5 bases and J 7 bases, with 23 bases left between them. Germline lookup yields CDR1 SEHNR and CDR2 FQNEAQ (reference sequence). CDR3 length: 17 residues. In nucleotides, the CDR3 is TGTGCCAGCAGCACCCCGGCACAGGGGAGGTTTGACGGGGAGCTGTTTTTT. It is translated as CASSTPAQGRFDGELFF.

The genes are TRBV6-5 and TRBJ1-1; no definite D call. The germline V gene encodes CDR1 MNHEY and CDR2 SVGAGI. The V end lost 5 bases, the J end lost 0 bases, and 7 bases lay between the germline ends. The CDR3 totals 13 residues. CDR3 in amino acids: CASSGTLNTEAFF. The DNA for the CDR3 is TGTGCCAGCAGTGGTACATTGAACACTGAAGCTTTCTTT.

The chain links TRBV29-1 to TRBJ2-1; D may be TRBD2 (6 bases). Germline values: CDR1 SQVTM, CDR2 ANQGSEA. V was trimmed by 6 bases and J by 5 bases, leaving 17 bases between them. CDR3 length: 14 residues. The CDR3 sequence: CSVAEGSADNEQFF. Here the CDR3 DNA reads TGCAGCGTCGCGGAGGGGAGCGCGGACAATGAGCAGTTCTTC.

The J gene is TRBJ2-3, the V gene TRBV6-6; 7 bases match TRBD2. The trim removed 0 bases at V and 3 bases at J, leaving 6 bases unmatched. Per the germline V gene, CDR1 is MNHNY and CDR2 is SVGAGI (reference sequence). The CDR3 runs 16 residues. CDR3 region: CASSYSPSGRTDTQYF. The CDR3 DNA sequence: TGTGCCAGCAGTTACTCTCCTAGCGGACGAACAGATACGCAGTATTTT.

This rearrangement joins TRBV5-1 to TRBJ1-1; 8 nucleotides line up with TRBD1. The CDR3 is 15 amino acids. Germline V gene data show CDR1 as SGHRS and CDR2 as YFSETQ. V trimming: 0 bases; J trimming: 1 base; junction bases outside the gene matches: 2. Here the CDR3 DNA reads TGCGCCAGCAGCTTGGGGGACAGGTCGAACACTGAAGCTTTCTTT. Its translation: CASSLGDRSNTEAFF.

This clone appeared a single time. The V call is TRBV29-1, the J call TRBJ2-3, with 10 bases lining up with TRBD2. The V segment lost 6 bases and the J segment 3 bases; nucleotides outside the gene matches: 12. Germline V gene lookup returns CDR1 SQVTM and CDR2 ANQGSEA. The length of the CDR3 is 16 residues. CDR3 in DNA: TGCAGCGTGACGACAACTAGCGGGATCGTAACAGATACGCAGTATTTT. This encodes CSVTTTSGIVTDTQYF.

The chain couples TRBV5-4 to TRBJ2-7; TRBD2 matches 14 bases. Germline loops: CDR1 SGHNT, CDR2 YYREEE (reference sequence). V dropped 4 bases and J dropped 5; count of bases not matched to a gene: 11. The CDR3 sequence is 17 residues long. CDR3 in amino acids: CASSPTSGRAKSDEQYF. DNA of the CDR3: TGTGCCAGCAGCCCGACTAGCGGGAGGGCCAAGTCTGACGAGCAGTACTTC.

The CDR3 DNA follows: TGTGCCACCAGCAGAGATTTGGCTGCAGAGACCCAGTACTTC. Translated, it gives CATSRDLAAETQYF. V gene TRBV15 combines with J gene TRBJ2-5, with D unclear. The CDR3 runs to 14 residues. Germline CDR1 is LNHNV and CDR2 is YYDKDF (reference sequence). The V end lost 0 bases, the J end lost 4 bases, and 9 bases lay between the germline ends.

The gene calls are TRBV21-1 and TRBJ2-2; the DNA was not used to check the table's D call, TRBD2. TRBV21-1 is listed as a pseudogene. The CDR3 length is 15 residues. In DNA form, the CDR3 reads TGTGCCAGAGCGGTGACTAGCGGGAGGGGCCGGGAGCTGTTTTTT. Its translation: CARAVTSGRGRELFF.

The chain carries TRBV6-1 and TRBJ1-2; unclear D gene. The length of the CDR3 is 14 residues. The germline gives CDR1 MNHNS, CDR2 SASEGT. The V gene lost 5 bases and the J gene lost 7 bases, with 17 bases spanning the gap. DNA for the CDR3: TGTGCCAGCAGTCCAAGCTCCACTCGTGGTGGCTACACCTTC. This codes for CASSPSSTRGGYTF.

This clone was detected only once. The chain has TRBV30 and TRBJ2-6, with TRBD2 matching 10 bases. Germline V lookup: CDR1 GTSNPN, CDR2 SVGIG (reference sequence). The CDR3 has 18 amino acids. Trimming at V came to 2 bases and at J to 0 bases, leaving 7 bases not matched to a gene. In DNA form, the CDR3 reads TGTGCCTGGAGTTCTTGGACTAGCGGAAACTCTGGGGCCAACGTCCTGACTTTC. It translates to CAWSSWTSGNSGANVLTF. Full variable domain (missing parts from reference TRBV30 and TRBJ2-6): SQTIHQWPATLVQPVGSPLSLECTVEGTSNPNLYWYRQAAGRGLQLLFYSVGIGQISSEVPQNLSASRPQDRQFILSSKKLLLSDSGFYLCAWSSWTSGNSGANVLTFGAGSRLTVL.

J is TRBJ2-2 and V is TRBV11-3, with 14 bases that match TRBD2. The V gene's germline CDR1 is SGHNT and CDR2 YENEEA. The CDR3 totals 16 residues. The ends lost 5 bases at V and 8 bases at J; junction bases unmatched: 7. CDR3 bases: TGTGCCAGCAGCCACGGGACTAGCGGGAGAACTGGGGAGCTGTTTTTT. Translated, it gives CASSHGTSGRTGELFF.

The chain couples TRBV27 to TRBJ2-3; TRBD1 agrees at 10 bases. This CDR3 region has 17 residues. Germline values: CDR1 MNHEY, CDR2 SMNVEV (reference sequence). V lost 6 bases to trimming and J lost 5 bases; unmatched junction nucleotides: 14. CDR3 coding DNA: TGTGCCAGCAGCCTTCTTGGGACAGGGGACCCCCAAGATACGCAGTATTTT. It specifies CASSLLGTGDPQDTQYF.

The chain joins TRBV27 to TRBJ2-5, with TRBD1 matching 8 bases. J gave up 4 bases and V 1 base, and 5 bases lay outside the gene matches. The CDR3 loop spans 15 amino acids. Germline V CDR1 and CDR2: MNHEY, SMNVEV (reference sequence). CDR3 sequence reads: CASSLLAGGAETQYF. CDR3 sequence (DNA): TGTGCCAGCAGTTTATTGGCAGGGGGCGCAGAGACCCAGTACTTC.

V is TRBV30 and J is TRBJ1-2; D unclear. The germline V and J ends were trimmed by 3 bases and 1 base, with 12 bases remaining between them. The CDR3 spans 14 residues. CDR1 and CDR2 from the germline V gene are GTSNPN and SVGIG (reference sequence). The CDR3, as DNA: TGTGCCTGGAGGGTGGCAAACCTTAACTATGGCTACACCTTC. Translated, it gives CAWRVANLNYGYTF.

The chain recombines TRBV6-1 with TRBJ1-3; no firm D call. Germline lookup yields CDR1 MNHNS and CDR2 SASEGT. V lost 8 bases to trimming and J lost 0 bases, with 8 bases between them. The CDR3 runs 13 residues. The CDR3 DNA reads as TGTGCCAGCGAAGGAGTCTCTGGAAACACCATATATTTT. Protein: CASEGVSGNTIYF.

This sequence joins TRBV29-1 and TRBJ2-7; 11 bases are a match to TRBD2. CDR3 length: 15 residues. Germline V gene lookup returns CDR1 SQVTM and CDR2 ANQGSEA. V dropped 3 bases and J dropped 1; count of bases not matched to a gene: 5. In DNA form, the CDR3 reads TGCAGCGTTGATGCCGGGACTAGCGGTTCCTACGAGCAGTACTTC. Translated, it gives CSVDAGTSGSYEQYF.